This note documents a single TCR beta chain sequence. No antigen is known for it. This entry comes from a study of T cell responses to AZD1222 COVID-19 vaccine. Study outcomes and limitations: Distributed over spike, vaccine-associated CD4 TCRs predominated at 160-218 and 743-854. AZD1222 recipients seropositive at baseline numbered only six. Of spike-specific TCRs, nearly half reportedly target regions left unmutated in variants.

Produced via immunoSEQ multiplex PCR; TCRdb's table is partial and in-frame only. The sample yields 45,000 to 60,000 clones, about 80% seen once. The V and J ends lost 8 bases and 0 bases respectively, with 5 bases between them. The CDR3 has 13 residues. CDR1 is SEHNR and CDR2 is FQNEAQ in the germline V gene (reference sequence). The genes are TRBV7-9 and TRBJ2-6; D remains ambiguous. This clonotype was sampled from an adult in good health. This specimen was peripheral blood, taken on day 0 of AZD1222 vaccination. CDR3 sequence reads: CASLYSGANVLTF. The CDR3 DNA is TGTGCCAGCTTGTACTCTGGGGCCAACGTCCTGACTTTC.